This T cell receptor (beta chain) comes out of a study of OX40 agonist ivuxolimab in advanced cancers. The data were produced by immunoSEQ multiplex PCR, yet TCRdb's version contains in-frame clones alone and is incomplete. Here the sample spans approximately 20,000 clones, roughly 88% being singletons. This CDR3 contains 13 residues. The trim removed 9 bases at V and 3 bases at J, leaving 5 bases unmatched. Per germline, CDR1 MNHEY and CDR2 SMNVEV (reference sequence). Here the sequenced sample was CD4+ or CD8+ T cells sorted from blood, taken in a trial of the OX40 agonist ivuxolimab. The clonotype originates from an adult with an advanced solid tumor such as melanoma, head and neck, liver or kidney cancer. The rearrangement uses TRBV27 and TRBJ2-7; 10 bases fit TRBD2. The CDR3 loop is CASGLAENYEQYF. The DNA of the CDR3 is TGTGCCAGTGGACTAGCGGAGAACTACGAGCAGTACTTC.